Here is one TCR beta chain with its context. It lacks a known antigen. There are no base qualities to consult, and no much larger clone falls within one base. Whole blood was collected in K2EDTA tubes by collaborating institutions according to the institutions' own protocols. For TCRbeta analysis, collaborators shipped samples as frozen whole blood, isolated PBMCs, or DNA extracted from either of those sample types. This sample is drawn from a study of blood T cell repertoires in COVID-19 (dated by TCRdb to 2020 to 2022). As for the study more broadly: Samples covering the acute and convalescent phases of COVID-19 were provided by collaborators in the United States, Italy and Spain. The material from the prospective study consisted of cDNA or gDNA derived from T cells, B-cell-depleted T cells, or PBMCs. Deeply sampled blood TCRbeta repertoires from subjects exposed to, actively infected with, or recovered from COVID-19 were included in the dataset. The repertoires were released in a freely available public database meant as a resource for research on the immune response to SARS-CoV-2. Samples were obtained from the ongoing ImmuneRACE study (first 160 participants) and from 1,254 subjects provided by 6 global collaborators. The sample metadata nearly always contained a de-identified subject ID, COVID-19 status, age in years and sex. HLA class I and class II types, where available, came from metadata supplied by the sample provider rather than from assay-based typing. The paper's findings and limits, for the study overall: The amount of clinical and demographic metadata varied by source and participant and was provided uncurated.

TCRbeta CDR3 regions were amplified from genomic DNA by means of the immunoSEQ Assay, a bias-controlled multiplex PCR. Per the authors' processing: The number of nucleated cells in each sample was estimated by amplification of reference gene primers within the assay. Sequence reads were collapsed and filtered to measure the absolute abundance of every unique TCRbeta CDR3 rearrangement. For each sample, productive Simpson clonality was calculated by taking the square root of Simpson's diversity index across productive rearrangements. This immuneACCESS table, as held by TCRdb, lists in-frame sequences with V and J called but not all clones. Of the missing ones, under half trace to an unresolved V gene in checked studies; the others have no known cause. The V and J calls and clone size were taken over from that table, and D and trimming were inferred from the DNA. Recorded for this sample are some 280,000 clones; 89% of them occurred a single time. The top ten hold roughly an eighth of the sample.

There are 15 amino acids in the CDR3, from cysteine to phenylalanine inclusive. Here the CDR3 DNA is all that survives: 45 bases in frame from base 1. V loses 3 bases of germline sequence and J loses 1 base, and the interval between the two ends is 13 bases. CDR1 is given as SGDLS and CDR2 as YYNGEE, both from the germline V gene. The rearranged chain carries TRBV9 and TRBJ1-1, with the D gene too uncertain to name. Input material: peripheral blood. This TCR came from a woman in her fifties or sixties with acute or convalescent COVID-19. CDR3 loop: CASSASPRENTEAFF. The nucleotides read TGTGCCAGCAGCGCCTCGCCGAGGGAGAACACTGAAGCTTTCTTT. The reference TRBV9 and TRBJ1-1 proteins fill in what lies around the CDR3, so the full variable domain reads DSGVTQTPKHLITATGQRVTLRCSPRSGDLSVYWYQQSLDQGLQFLIQYYNGEERAKGNILERFSAQQFPDLHSELNLSSLELGDSALYFCASSASPRENTEAFFGQGTRLTVV.